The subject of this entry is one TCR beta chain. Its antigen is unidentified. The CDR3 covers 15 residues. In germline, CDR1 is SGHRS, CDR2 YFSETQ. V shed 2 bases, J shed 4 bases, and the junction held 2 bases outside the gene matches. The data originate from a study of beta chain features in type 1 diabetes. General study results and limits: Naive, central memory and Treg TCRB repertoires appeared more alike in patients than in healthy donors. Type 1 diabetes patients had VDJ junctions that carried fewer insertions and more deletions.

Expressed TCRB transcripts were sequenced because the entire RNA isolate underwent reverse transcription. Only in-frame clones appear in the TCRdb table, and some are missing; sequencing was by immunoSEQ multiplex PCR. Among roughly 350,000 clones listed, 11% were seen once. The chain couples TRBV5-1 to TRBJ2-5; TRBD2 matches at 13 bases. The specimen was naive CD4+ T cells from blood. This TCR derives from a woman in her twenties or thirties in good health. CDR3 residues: CASSLRLAGGETQYF. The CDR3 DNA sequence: TGCGCCAGCAGCTTAAGACTAGCGGGAGGAGAGACCCAGTACTTC.